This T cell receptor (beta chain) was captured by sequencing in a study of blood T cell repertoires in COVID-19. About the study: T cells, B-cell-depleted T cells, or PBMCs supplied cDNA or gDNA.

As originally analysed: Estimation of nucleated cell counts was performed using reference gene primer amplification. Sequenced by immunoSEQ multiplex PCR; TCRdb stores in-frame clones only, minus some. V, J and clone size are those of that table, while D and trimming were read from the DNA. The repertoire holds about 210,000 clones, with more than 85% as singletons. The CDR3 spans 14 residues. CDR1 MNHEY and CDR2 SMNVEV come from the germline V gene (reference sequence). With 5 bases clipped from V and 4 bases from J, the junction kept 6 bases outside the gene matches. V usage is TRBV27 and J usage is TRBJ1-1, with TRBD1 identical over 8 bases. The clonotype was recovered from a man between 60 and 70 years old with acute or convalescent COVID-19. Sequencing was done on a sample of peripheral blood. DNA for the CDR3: TGTGCCAGCAGTCCACAGGGGGTAGGCACTGAAGCTTTCTTT. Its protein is CASSPQGVGTEAFF.